A single sample gave rise to the 12 T cell receptor beta chains below, sequenced in a study of cytomegalovirus exposure and HLA in healthy donors. PCR employed 60 Vbeta and 13 Jbeta primers. Assay used: immunoSEQ multiplex PCR; TCRdb lists only in-frame clones, some missing. The repertoire has around 130,000 clones, about 76% of them found once; the top ten carry approximately 7%. The sample comprised PBMCs. These receptors all stem from a man aged 35 to 55 in good health and CMV-seropositive.

This clone occurred once. The chain employs TRBV7-9 and TRBJ1-1; 10 positions match TRBD1. From germline, CDR1 is SEHNR and CDR2 FQNEAQ (reference sequence). The CDR3 extends over 15 amino acids. V dropped 5 bases and J dropped 5; count of bases not matched to a gene: 8. The CDR3 nucleotides read TGTGCCAGCAGCCCCGACAGGGGGCGAGTGACTGAAGCTTTCTTT. Translating gives CASSPDRGRVTEAFF. The variable domain in full, with the rest retrieved from reference TRBV7-9 and TRBJ1-1, is DTGVSQNPRHKITKRGQNVTFRCDPISEHNRLYWYRQTLGQGPEFLTYFQNEAQLEKSRLLSDRFSAERPKGSFSTLEIQRTEQGDSAMYLCASSPDRGRVTEAFFGQGTRLTVV.

This chain connects TRBV5-4 to TRBJ2-5; 13 bases are a match to TRBD2. J lost 2 bases, V lost 4 bases, and 2 bases had no gene match. Germline V gives CDR1 SGHNT, CDR2 YYREEE (reference sequence). The CDR3 runs to 15 residues. Here the CDR3 DNA reads TGTGCCAGCAGCCTGGGACTAGCGGGACAAGAGACCCAGTACTTC. Encoded protein: CASSLGLAGQETQYF.

The chain carries TRBV2 and TRBJ2-3; D not resolved. The CDR3 has 13 residues. Trimming cost V 7 bases and J 4 bases, with 12 bases left between them. The germline V gene encodes CDR1 SNHLY and CDR2 FYNNEI. CDR3 nucleotides: TGTGCCAGCATTGAGCGTCCCGCAGATACGCAGTATTTT. Encoded protein: CASIERPADTQYF.

The CDR3 DNA follows: TGTGCCAGCAGTTCAACAGGTAGCTCCTACGAGCAGTACTTC. Translation: CASSSTGSSYEQYF. The gene calls are TRBV25-1 and TRBJ2-7; maybe TRBD1 (5 bases). V was cut by 5 bases and J by 0 bases, with 11 bases left in between. The germline gives CDR1 MGHDK, CDR2 SYGVNS. CDR3 size: 14 residues.

Only one count was recorded for this clone. The chain combines TRBV2 with TRBJ2-1; D gene unclear. This CDR3 is 13 amino acids long. Per the germline V gene, CDR1 is SNHLY and CDR2 is FYNNEI. Trimming removed 4 bases from V and 4 bases from J, with 8 bases in between. DNA of the CDR3: TGTGCCAGCAGTGCCGACTGGTACAATGAGCAGTTCTTC. Translated: CASSADWYNEQFF. The variable domain in full, completed from reference TRBV2 and TRBJ2-1, reads EPEVTQTPSHQVTQMGQEVILRCVPISNHLYFYWYRQILGQKVEFLVSFYNNEISEKSEIFDDQFSVERPDGSNFTLKIRSTKLEDSAMYFCASSADWYNEQFFGPGTRLTVL.

Concerning this clone itself: The junction does not match germline at one end; this may be a read error. The gene calls are TRBV7-9 and TRBJ2-7, with D possibly TRBD1 on 6 matching bases. Germline CDR1 is SEHNR and CDR2 is FQNEAQ (reference sequence). This CDR3 spans 15 amino acids. In DNA, the CDR3 is TGTTCCAGCCAACTGAGTGGGACACCGTTCTACGAGCAGTACTTC. It specifies CSSQLSGTPFYEQYF.

This chain uses TRBV27 with TRBJ1-4, with TRBD1 matching 7 bases. This CDR3 has 13 amino acids. The germline V gene has CDR1 MNHEY and CDR2 SMNVEV (reference sequence). With V trimmed by 3 bases and J by 8 bases, 3 bases remained unmatched. As DNA, the CDR3 is TGTGCCAGCAGTTTTAGGGGGCAGGAAAAACTGTTTTTT. It yields the protein CASSFRGQEKLFF.

The V gene is TRBV10-1, the J gene TRBJ1-2; a possible D gene is TRBD1 (6 bases). V lost 0 bases and J 0 bases, leaving 8 bases between the germline ends. This CDR3 has 15 amino acids. The germline gives CDR1 WNHNN, CDR2 SYGVQD (reference sequence). DNA of the CDR3: TGCGCCAGCAGTGAGTCGACAGGCTCTAACTATGGCTACACCTTC. Amino acid sequence: CASSESTGSNYGYTF.

This chain uses TRBV5-1 with TRBJ2-6; 8 nucleotides agree with TRBD2. The V gene's germline CDR1 is SGHRS and CDR2 YFSETQ. The CDR3 sequence is 18 residues long. V trimming: 4 bases; J trimming: 1 base; junction bases outside the gene matches: 10. Written as DNA, the CDR3 is TGCGCCAGCAGCCCGGGGGGGGCAGGGCTGTCTGGGGCCAACGTCCTGACTTTC. It encodes CASSPGGAGLSGANVLTF.

V usage is TRBV29-1 and J usage is TRBJ2-7; no firm D call. The germline V gene has CDR1 SQVTM and CDR2 ANQGSEA. The length of the CDR3 is 13 residues. Trimming shortened V by 1 base and J by 2 bases, and 9 bases separated the two germline ends. The CDR3 reads CSVEGQAPYEQYF. The CDR3 nucleotides read TGCAGCGTTGAAGGTCAGGCCCCCTACGAGCAGTACTTC.

The chain has TRBV5-1 and TRBJ2-2; D possibly corresponds to TRBD1 (5 bases). The germline V gene encodes CDR1 SGHRS and CDR2 YFSETQ. The CDR3 sequence is 14 residues long. Between the trimmed V and J ends, which lost 1 base and 4 bases, there was a span of 8 bases. CDR3 sequence (DNA): TGCGCCAGCAGCTTGCAGGGTCCCACCGGGGAGCTGTTTTTT. Protein product: CASSLQGPTGELFF.

The chain joins TRBV28 to TRBJ2-7, with a tentative D call TRBD2 (6 bases). This CDR3 spans 14 amino acids. Trimming removed 5 bases from V and 0 bases from J, with 11 bases in between. Germline CDR1 reads MDHEN; CDR2 reads SYDVKM. CDR3 loop: CASSLEGGSYEQYF. The CDR3 nucleotides are TGTGCCAGCAGTCTGGAGGGTGGCTCCTACGAGCAGTACTTC.